This paragraph covers one T cell receptor (beta chain) sequence. What it binds is unknown. Germline loops: CDR1 LGHDT, CDR2 YNNKEL (reference sequence). V shed 0 bases and J 3 bases; nucleotides not matched to a gene: 5. CDR3 length: 16 amino acids. These data come from a study of T-cell reconstitution after alpha-beta-depleted transplantation in children. Study-wide findings and caveats: Several patients had high TCRbeta diversity at day 60; it came from surviving recipient T cells and thymic progenitors. Newly produced T cells mostly accounted for T-cell counts and diversity one year post-transplant.

The authors prepared the TCRbeta library with unique molecular identifiers. TCRdb re-analysed the PCR reads in MiXCR, keeping a single row per CDR3 protein. The sample has about 900,000 distinct CDR3 sequences; roughly 29% are singletons. V usage is TRBV3-1 and J usage is TRBJ2-1, with 7 bases that match TRBD2. The TCR originated in a boy younger than two who had a stem cell transplant for SCID, so the T cells may come from the graft donor. The starting material was PBMCs, mostly from graft donor cells, obtained 360 days after TCRalphabeta/CD19-depleted stem cell transplant. CDR3 bases: TGTGCCAGCAGCCAAGATCCTGGGACTAACTACAATGAGCAGTTCTTC. The encoded protein is CASSQDPGTNYNEQFF.